What follows are 7 T cell receptor beta chains derived from one specimen sequenced in a study of cytomegalovirus exposure and HLA in healthy donors (dated by TCRdb to 2017 to 2019). Libraries were prepared through the immunoSEQ multiplex PCR assay. For the multiplex PCR, a mixture combining 60 forward primers for TCR Vbeta segments and 13 reverse primers for TCR Jbeta segments was used. The table was pulled from immuneACCESS by TCRdb, which kept in-frame rearrangements only. Such tables lose some clones; where checked, under half of the loss comes from unresolved V genes, and the rest has no known cause. This sample lists 200,000 or so clones; 70% to 90% were detected once. Of the sample, about 1.2% is held by the ten largest clones. Sample: PBMCs. Every receptor here comes from a human donor in good health.

The chain is built from TRBV27 and TRBJ2-1; D unresolved. V was shortened by 5 bases and J by 8 bases, with 16 bases between the two germline ends. Germline V gene sequence: CDR1 MNHEY, CDR2 SMNVEV (reference sequence). The CDR3 covers 14 residues. CDR3 amino acids: CASSDTLRFHEQFF. DNA of the CDR3: TGTGCCAGCAGTGATACACTCAGGTTCCATGAGCAGTTCTTC.

The chain combines TRBV27 with TRBJ2-7; 11 positions match TRBD1. The CDR3 is 14 amino acids. J lost 3 bases, V lost 3 bases, and 1 base had no gene match. The germline gives CDR1 MNHEY, CDR2 SMNVEV (reference sequence). The CDR3 loop reads CASSLGQGGYEQYF. Here the CDR3 DNA reads TGTGCCAGCAGTTTGGGACAGGGGGGCTACGAGCAGTACTTC.

The rearrangement links TRBV10-3 to TRBJ2-7; D is possibly TRBD2 (5 bases). V dropped 7 bases and J dropped 1 base, with 11 bases sitting between them. The CDR3 runs 13 residues. The germline V gene has CDR1 ENHRY and CDR2 SYGVKD. This CDR3 is CAIKGENSYEQYF. The DNA for the CDR3 is TGTGCCATCAAGGGAGAAAATTCCTACGAGCAGTACTTC.

This chain uses TRBV11-3 with TRBJ2-7; D remains unclear. Trimming shortened V by 2 bases and J by 7 bases, and 12 bases separated the two germline ends. Germline-derived CDR1 and CDR2 are SGHNT and YENEEA. The CDR3 is 13 amino acids. CDR3: CASSLRPSGEQYF. The CDR3 DNA sequence: TGTGCCAGCAGCTTAAGACCCTCGGGTGAGCAGTACTTC.

This clone showed up just a few times. This chain uses TRBV28 with TRBJ1-5; 8 nucleotides agree with TRBD1. The CDR3 sequence is 18 residues long. The junction had 15 bases not matched to a gene; V was cut back by 6 bases and J by 2 bases. Germline lookup yields CDR1 MDHEN and CDR2 SYDVKM. DNA for the CDR3: TGTGCCAGCAGGACCCGGACAGGGATAAAGTATCGCAATCAGCCCCAGCATTTT. Translated, it gives CASRTRTGIKYRNQPQHF.

The gene calls are TRBV9 and TRBJ2-6; D is undetermined. The CDR3 is 15 residues long. CDR1 is SGDLS and CDR2 is YYNGEE in the germline V gene. Trimming cost V 7 bases and J 0 bases, with 11 bases left between them. The CDR3 sequence: CASGRSGSGANVLTF. The CDR3 nucleotides are TGTGCCAGCGGAAGGTCGGGCTCTGGGGCCAACGTCCTGACTTTC.

The CDR3 DNA is TGTGCCAGCTCACCAAGGGGACAGGGACTCTATGAGCAGTTCTTC. The encoded protein is CASSPRGQGLYEQFF. This sequence joins TRBV18 and TRBJ2-1, with 9 bases aligning to TRBD1. This CDR3 spans 15 amino acids. Germline V gene lookup returns CDR1 KGHSH and CDR2 LQKENI. Losses at the gene ends were 2 bases for V and 8 bases for J; bases not matched to a gene: 7.